This paragraph reports one TCR beta chain. Antigen unknown. This record belongs to a study of PD-L1 blockade in urothelial cancer. The wider study: Patients had undergone 0 to 3 prior chemotherapy regimens. Study-wide points: Lower pretreatment blood TCR clonality, under the median, predicted better survival, researchers reported.

The protocol was immunoSEQ multiplex PCR, while the TCRdb copy is restricted to in-frame clones and leaves out a portion. The repertoire holds roughly 56,000 clones, with about 82% as singletons. After removal of 2 bases from V and 1 base from J, the junction contained 6 bases not matched to a gene. There are 15 residues in the CDR3. Germline V lookup: CDR1 GTSNPN, CDR2 SVGIG (reference sequence). Time point reported: pretreatment peripheral blood. The rearrangement uses TRBV30 and TRBJ1-2, with TRBD1 identical over 8 bases. This clonotype was sampled from a man in his fifties or sixties with urothelial cancer. The specimen comprised PBMCs, sampled around atezolizumab (anti-PD-L1) treatment. The CDR3 DNA reads as TGTGCCTGGAGTATCTCGGACAGGGATAACTATGGCTACACCTTC. Protein product: CAWSISDRDNYGYTF. Full variable domain (remainder filled in from reference TRBV30 and TRBJ1-2): SQTIHQWPATLVQPVGSPLSLECTVEGTSNPNLYWYRQAAGRGLQLLFYSVGIGQISSEVPQNLSASRPQDRQFILSSKKLLLSDSGFYLCAWSISDRDNYGYTFGSGTRLTVV.